This is a list of T cell receptor beta chains from one sample in a study of pediatric ulcerative colitis. The data were produced by immunoSEQ multiplex PCR, yet TCRdb's version contains in-frame clones alone and is incomplete. The sample carries roughly 54,000 clones, around 87% recorded once. The specimen was blood. The receptors stem from a boy younger than 18 who was a control in a study of pediatric ulcerative colitis. The CDR3 runs from the conserved cysteine through the conserved F or W. Fields, in order: J gene, V gene, CDR3 protein.

J: TRBJ2-2; V: TRBV5-1; CDR3: CASSLDSRQGYTGELFF
J: TRBJ1-1; V: TRBV25-1; CDR3: CASSLGDTEAFF
J: TRBJ2-7; V: TRBV6-5; CDR3: CASSYSGGREQYF
J: TRBJ2-7; V: TRBV6-1; CDR3: CASSEQAGNSYEQYF
J: TRBJ2-4; V: TRBV4-1; CDR3: CASSGGRVQYF
J: TRBJ2-2; V: TRBV6-5; CDR3: CASRGTKNTGELFF
J: TRBJ2-7; V: TRBV28; CDR3: CASSLEGEQYF
J: TRBJ1-2; V: TRBV6-1; CDR3: CASSEVPYGYTF
J: TRBJ1-2; V: TRBV19; CDR3: CASRVRRDPRGYTF
J: TRBJ2-3; V: TRBV15; CDR3: CATSSKRGGDDTQYF
J: TRBJ1-1; V: TRBV4-3; CDR3: CASSGEGGWDTEAFF
J: TRBJ2-4; V: TRBV2; CDR3: CASNPGTQNIQYF
J: TRBJ2-7; V: TRBV15; CDR3: CATSRKQGDSSYEQYF
J: TRBJ1-1; V: TRBV5-1; CDR3: CASSPQGRGNTEAFF
J: TRBJ2-1; V: TRBV7-3; CDR3: CASGLSWDNEQFF
J: TRBJ2-1; V: TRBV11-3; CDR3: CASSLVGLASYNEQFF
J: TRBJ2-1; V: TRBV27; CDR3: CASRTGTASYNEQFF
J: TRBJ2-2; V: TRBV6-5; CDR3: CASRLQAGAAGELFF
J: TRBJ2-3; V: TRBV19; CDR3: CASSITLNRDRGHLDTQYF
J: TRBJ2-6; V: TRBV4-3; CDR3: CASSQVRSSSGANVLTF
J: TRBJ1-1; V: TRBV19; CDR3: CASSSGRESTTEAFF
J: TRBJ2-7; V: TRBV7-9; CDR3: CASSSRTSGTYEQYF
J: TRBJ1-2; V: TRBV2; CDR3: CASRTLETNYGYTF
J: TRBJ2-3; V: TRBV7-2; CDR3: CASSLGGPGGAGDTQYF
J: TRBJ2-4; V: TRBV5-6; CDR3: CASSLSSGQFQYF
J: TRBJ1-1; V: TRBV4-1; CDR3: CASSQVPANTEAFF
J: TRBJ2-3; V: TRBV6-1; CDR3: CASRPRQTVWSQYF
J: TRBJ2-7; V: TRBV11-1; CDR3: CASSLGEQYEQYF
J: TRBJ2-7; V: TRBV14; CDR3: CASSQGAPGQLYEQYF
J: TRBJ1-4; V: TRBV9; CDR3: CASSPGTGDEKLFF
J: TRBJ2-7; V: TRBV4-3; CDR3: CASSQDGGGQYF
J: TRBJ2-7; V: TRBV5-4; CDR3: CASSPRGAYEQYF
J: TRBJ1-5; V: TRBV2; CDR3: CASSEQGVYKPQHF
J: TRBJ2-1; V: TRBV7-2; CDR3: CASSGDRGPSYNEQFF
J: TRBJ1-6; V: TRBV30; CDR3: CASTRSSYNSPLHF
J: TRBJ2-7; V: TRBV6-5; CDR3: CASSRGQSSYEQYF
J: TRBJ2-7; V: TRBV27; CDR3: CASSFTSRGDEQYF
J: TRBJ2-1; V: TRBV6-5; CDR3: CASSYFKNEQFF
J: TRBJ2-7; V: TRBV5-1; CDR3: CASSWTGSYEQYF
J: TRBJ1-1; V: TRBV7-2; CDR3: CASSLGGASNTEAFF
J: TRBJ2-4; V: TRBV29-1; CDR3: CSVEEQAKNIQYF
J: TRBJ2-7; V: TRBV10-3; CDR3: CAISESRAGLDYEQYF
J: TRBJ2-1; V: TRBV18; CDR3: CASSPAGSYNEQFF
J: TRBJ2-4; V: TRBV2; CDR3: CASSDFQSLAKNIQYF
J: TRBJ1-5; V: TRBV6-6; CDR3: CASTKNSNQPQHF